The following is a TCR beta chain sequence with its context. Its target is unknown. This record comes from a study of cytomegalovirus exposure and HLA in healthy donors. Study-wide findings and caveats: According to the study, roughly 160 TCR beta chains were cytomegalovirus-associated. The records held CMV serostatus as the only immune exposure information.

Unrecorded immune exposures were likely, despite nominal health at sampling. Both 60 Vbeta primers and 13 Jbeta primers went into the PCR. Method: immunoSEQ multiplex PCR; TCRdb's copy keeps in-frame clones and lacks some. Of roughly 68,000 clones in the sample, around 64% were seen once. The CDR3 runs 14 residues. Trimming removed 3 bases at V and 1 base at J, with 9 bases between. The germline gives CDR1 MGHRA, CDR2 YSYEKL. The sequenced sample was PBMCs. J is TRBJ1-1 and V is TRBV4-1, with D uncertain. This TCR came from a man in his forties in good health and CMV-seropositive. DNA of the CDR3: TGCGCCAGCAGCCACCACTTGCGGAACACTGAAGCTTTCTTT. Protein: CASSHHLRNTEAFF.